One sample yielded the 24 T cell receptor beta chains listed below, sequenced in a study of T cell responses to AZD1222 COVID-19 vaccine. Repertoires were generated with immunoSEQ multiplex PCR, while TCRdb's copy carries only in-frame clones and drops some. Among under 60,000 clones listed, about 88% were seen once. Specimen: peripheral blood, collected on day 0 of AZD1222 vaccination. The receptors were sampled from an adult in good health.

The chain carries TRBV10-2 and TRBJ2-7; 10 bases fit TRBD1. The junction had 7 bases not matched to a gene; V was cut back by 0 bases and J by 8 bases. The CDR3 is 15 amino acids. From germline, CDR1 is WSHSY and CDR2 SAAADI. For the CDR3, the DNA is TGCGCCAGCAGTGAGTCGGGACAGGGGATCGGCAAGCAGTACTTC. This gives the protein CASSESGQGIGKQYF.

The chain is built from TRBV28 and TRBJ1-2; no reliable D call. CDR3 length equals 14 residues. The V and J ends lost 6 bases and 4 bases respectively, with 15 bases between them. Germline V gives CDR1 MDHEN, CDR2 SYDVKM. The CDR3 is CASSPASSRYGYTF. As DNA, the CDR3 is TGTGCCAGCAGCCCAGCCAGCTCCCGCTATGGCTACACCTTC.

The rearrangement links TRBV11-2 to TRBJ2-3; perhaps TRBD2 as D (7 bases). Germline CDR1 and CDR2: SGHAT and FQNNGV. Trimming cost V 8 bases and J 6 bases, with 18 bases left between them. CDR3 length: 14 amino acids. This chain's CDR3 is CASAAWGGADTQYF. CDR3 coding DNA: TGTGCCAGCGCCGCCTGGGGGGGCGCGGATACGCAGTATTTT.

The chain joins TRBV6-5 to TRBJ2-5; D ambiguous. CDR3 length equals 15 residues. The ends were cut back, 0 bases at V and 2 bases at J, with 10 bases in the middle. CDR1 MNHEY and CDR2 SVGAGI come from the germline V gene. CDR3 loop: CASSYSPSPQETQYF. The DNA for the CDR3 is TGTGCCAGCAGTTACTCCCCCTCACCTCAAGAGACCCAGTACTTC.

This sequence joins TRBV11-2 and TRBJ2-1; no firm D call. The V gene lost 1 base and the J gene lost 10 bases, with 14 bases spanning the gap. Germline CDR1 reads SGHAT; CDR2 reads FQNNGV. This CDR3 has 14 residues. The CDR3 loop is CASSLVPLSWEQFF. In nucleotides, the CDR3 is TGTGCCAGCAGCTTAGTTCCCCTTTCTTGGGAGCAGTTCTTC. The variable domain in full, completed from reference TRBV11-2 and TRBJ2-1, reads EAGVAQSPRYKIIEKRQSVAFWCNPISGHATLYWYQQILGQGPKLLIQFQNNGVVDDSQLPKDRFSAERLKGVDSTLKIQPAKLEDSAVYLCASSLVPLSWEQFFGPGTRLTVL.

V gene TRBV24-1 combines with J gene TRBJ1-4; no clear D. V lost 5 bases, J lost 5 bases, and 11 bases lay in between. CDR1 is KGHDR and CDR2 is SFDVKD in the germline V gene. The CDR3 totals 14 residues. The CDR3 DNA follows: TGTGCCACCAGTGGTGCCTTTTTAAATGAAAAACTGTTTTTT. Translation gives CATSGAFLNEKLFF.

This chain uses TRBV19 with TRBJ1-1; D uncertain. The V gene's germline CDR1 is LNHDA and CDR2 SQIVND (reference sequence). Trimming stripped 1 base from V and 1 base from J, with 13 bases between. The CDR3 is 16 residues long. The CDR3 DNA sequence: TGTGCCAGTAGTATAGCGTCCCGGGCATCGAACACTGAAGCTTTCTTT. Its translation is CASSIASRASNTEAFF.

The chain links TRBV6-2 or TRBV6-3 to TRBJ2-7; D is undetermined. This CDR3 is built from 12 residues. The germline CDR1 and CDR2 sequences are MNHEY and SVGEGT. Trimming took 0 bases from V and 5 from J, leaving 5 bases between them. CDR3 in amino acids: CASSYSVNEQYF. For the CDR3, the DNA is TGTGCCAGCAGTTACTCTGTGAACGAGCAGTACTTC.

This clone was observed a handful of times. The chain links TRBV4-2 to TRBJ1-2, with a possible D match to TRBD1 (6 bases). V lost 4 bases and J lost 4, with 16 bases in between. Germline V gene data show CDR1 as LGHNA and CDR2 as YNFKEQ. This CDR3 has 15 residues. This chain's CDR3 is CASSRTITGFYGYTF. Here the CDR3 DNA reads TGTGCCAGCAGCCGTACTATTACAGGGTTCTATGGCTACACCTTC.

The rearrangement uses TRBV28 and TRBJ2-7; D call uncertain. V was trimmed by 3 bases and J by 4 bases, leaving 4 bases between them. The CDR3 contains 11 residues. Germline V gene lookup returns CDR1 MDHEN and CDR2 SYDVKM. The CDR3 here is CASSLAYEQYF. DNA of the CDR3: TGTGCCAGCAGTTTGGCTTACGAGCAGTACTTC.

The V call is TRBV7-6, the J call TRBJ1-4, with TRBD1 as a possible D gene (5 bases). The CDR3 is made up of 15 amino acids. V shed 5 bases and J shed 4 bases, with 14 bases lying between them. Per the germline V gene, CDR1 is SGHVS and CDR2 is FNYEAQ. CDR3 protein: CASSPRQSFNEKLFF. CDR3 DNA: TGTGCCAGCAGCCCCCGACAGAGCTTTAATGAAAAACTGTTTTTT.

The V gene is TRBV6-5, the J gene TRBJ2-1; D is perhaps TRBD1 (6 bases). This CDR3 spans 13 amino acids. The ends were cut back, 6 bases at V and 5 bases at J, with 11 bases in the middle. Per the germline V gene, CDR1 is MNHEY and CDR2 is SVGAGI. Here the CDR3 reads CASRQTGHNEQFF. Here the CDR3 DNA reads TGTGCCAGCAGGCAGACAGGTCACAATGAGCAGTTCTTC.

V gene TRBV6-1 combines with J gene TRBJ2-1; TRBD1 agrees at 8 bases. V was pared by 4 bases and J by 0 bases, with 5 bases of the junction left unmatched. The CDR3 contains 16 residues. Per the germline V gene, CDR1 is MNHNS and CDR2 is SASEGT. The CDR3 DNA is TGTGCCAGCAGTGGGCGACAGGGGAGCTCCTACAATGAGCAGTTCTTC. Residues: CASSGRQGSSYNEQFF.

CDR3 region: CASSLSGAGGFWGYTF. CDR3 nucleotide sequence: TGTGCCAGCAGTTTATCCGGGGCAGGGGGGTTCTGGGGCTACACCTTC. The chain recombines TRBV28 with TRBJ1-2; 7 bases are shared with TRBD1. Germline V CDR1 and CDR2: MDHEN, SYDVKM. This CDR3 has 16 amino acids. V shed 1 base and J 8 bases; nucleotides not matched to a gene: 13.

This clone has just one count. The chain has TRBV27 and TRBJ1-2; the D gene is possibly TRBD1 (6 bases). This CDR3 contains 14 residues. V was cut by 5 bases and J by 8 bases, with 18 bases left in between. Germline values: CDR1 MNHEY, CDR2 SMNVEV (reference sequence). The chain's CDR3 is CASSLLGGTQGYTF. The CDR3 DNA reads as TGTGCCAGCAGTCTCCTGGGGGGGACACAGGGCTACACCTTC.

By proportion, this clone is medium-sized. V gene TRBV6-2 or TRBV6-3 combines with J gene TRBJ2-5, with a possible D match to TRBD1 (5 bases). V was cut by 4 bases and J by 2 bases, with 8 bases left in between. The CDR3 loop spans 13 amino acids. Germline loops: CDR1 MNHEY, CDR2 SVGEGT. CDR3 sequence: CASSWGEQETQYF. CDR3 DNA: TGTGCCAGCAGTTGGGGCGAACAAGAGACCCAGTACTTC.

The rearrangement uses TRBV12-5 and TRBJ2-7, with D unresolved. Germline assignment: CDR1 LGHNT and CDR2 FRNRAP. Trimming took 6 bases from V and 5 from J, leaving 2 bases between them. CDR3 length equals 9 residues. The CDR3 protein is CASGHEQYF. The DNA of the CDR3 is TGTGCTAGTGGACACGAGCAGTACTTC. The full variable domain, rest sourced from reference TRBV12-5 and TRBJ2-7, is DARVTQTPRHKVTEMGQEVTMRCQPILGHNTVFWYRQTMMQGLELLAYFRNRAPLDDSGMPKDRFSAEMPDATLATLKIQPSEPRDSAVYFCASGHEQYFGPGTRLTVT.

This rearrangement joins TRBV30 to TRBJ2-1; D possibly corresponds to TRBD1 (5 bases). Germline V gives CDR1 GTSNPN, CDR2 SVGIG (reference sequence). V lost 2 bases, J lost 7 bases, and 9 bases lay in between. This CDR3 comprises 12 residues. In DNA form, the CDR3 reads TGTGCCTGGAGTACCCAGGGTAATGAGCAGTTCTTC. The encoded protein is CAWSTQGNEQFF.

The chain uses TRBV11-1 and TRBJ2-7; possibly TRBD1 for D (6 bases). V was shortened by 5 bases and J by 3 bases, with 17 bases between the two germline ends. Germline V gene lookup returns CDR1 SGHAT and CDR2 FQDESV (reference sequence). The CDR3 loop spans 15 amino acids. CDR3 coding DNA: TGTGCCAGCAGCCTAATAGGACAGACGGGCTACGAGCAGTACTTC. This sequence encodes CASSLIGQTGYEQYF.

This chain joins TRBV7-3 and TRBJ2-1; D perhaps matches TRBD2 (5 bases). CDR1 is SGHTA, CDR2 FQGTGA, per germline. The CDR3 runs to 16 residues. Trimming took 5 bases from V and 0 from J, leaving 14 bases between them. This CDR3 is CASSDRTFSSYNEQFF. DNA of the CDR3: TGTGCCAGCAGCGATCGGACTTTCAGCTCCTACAATGAGCAGTTCTTC.

This clone has just one count. The chain joins TRBV30 to TRBJ2-2; weak D call: TRBD1 (6 bases). There are 15 residues in the CDR3. The V gene lost 5 bases and the J gene lost 3 bases, with 16 bases spanning the gap. The germline gives CDR1 GTSNPN, CDR2 SVGIG (reference sequence). CDR3 amino acids: CAWGGGRKYTGELFF. CDR3 DNA: TGTGCCTGGGGGGGCGGACGAAAATACACCGGGGAGCTGTTTTTT.

The chain employs TRBV9 and TRBJ1-3; 8 nucleotides match TRBD1. V lost 3 bases to trimming and J lost 0 bases; unmatched junction nucleotides: 2. The germline V gene encodes CDR1 SGDLS and CDR2 YYNGEE. The CDR3 spans 15 residues. CDR3 nucleotide sequence: TGTGCCAGCAGCGGACAGGGGCACTCTGGAAACACCATATATTTT. Protein sequence: CASSGQGHSGNTIYF. Full variable domain (rest looked up from reference TRBV9 and TRBJ1-3): DSGVTQTPKHLITATGQRVTLRCSPRSGDLSVYWYQQSLDQGLQFLIQYYNGEERAKGNILERFSAQQFPDLHSELNLSSLELGDSALYFCASSGQGHSGNTIYFGEGSWLTVV.

The CDR3 DNA follows: TGTGCCAGCAGTGAAGTCGGGGTAACACAGTATTTT. Amino acids: CASSEVGVTQYF. The chain has TRBV6-1 and TRBJ2-3, with TRBD2 as a possible D gene (5 bases). V shed 1 base and J shed 12 bases, with 11 bases lying between them. The germline gives CDR1 MNHNS, CDR2 SASEGT. This CDR3 comprises 12 residues.

The DNA for the CDR3 is TGTGCCACCAGTGACCCGCAGGGGAACTATGGCTACACCTTC. The encoded protein is CATSDPQGNYGYTF. The J gene is TRBJ1-2, the V gene TRBV24-1; weak D call: TRBD1 (6 bases). The CDR3 length is 14 residues. The germline V and J ends were trimmed by 4 bases and 2 bases, with 10 bases remaining between them. CDR1 is KGHDR and CDR2 is SFDVKD in the germline V gene.